This T cell receptor (beta chain) was retrieved from a study of T-cell reconstitution after alpha-beta-depleted transplantation in children. Study-level results: It was surviving recipient T cells and thymic progenitors that gave some patients high TCRbeta diversity at day 60. Counts and diversity of T cells one year after transplant came mostly from newly produced T cells.

The library targeted TCRbeta and was prepared with unique molecular identifiers. TCRdb processed the PCR reads anew with MiXCR; each CDR3 protein has one entry. The repertoire has approximately 230,000 distinct CDR3 sequences, about 23% of them found once; the top ten carry about 2.6%. For this clonotype: Its antigen is undetermined.

The CDR3 sequence is 12 residues long. CDR1 is DFQATT, CDR2 SNEGSKA, per germline (reference sequence). Trimming took 7 bases from V and 1 from J; bases not matched to a gene: 3. The chain uses TRBV20-1 and TRBJ2-7; 8 nucleotides align to TRBD1. The receptor was isolated from a girl aged 2 to 9 with Fanconi anemia, due to receive a stem cell transplant. This material consisted of PBMCs, taken before TCRalphabeta/CD19-depleted stem cell transplant. CDR3 sequence reads: CSGTGRSYEQYF. For the CDR3, the DNA is TGCAGTGGGACAGGGAGATCCTACGAGCAGTACTTC.